These T cell receptor beta chains were read from a single sample in a study of blood T cell repertoires in COVID-19. Profiled with immunoSEQ multiplex PCR; TCRdb holds only in-frame clones, not every one. Of approximately 170,000 clones listed, around 79% were seen once; the top ten hold around a fifth. The sequenced sample consisted of PBMCs or T cells enriched from blood (not recorded which). The source is a woman in her 70s in a cohort exposed to, infected with or recovered from COVID-19 (not recorded which). Both conserved end residues are part of each CDR3. A D gene is named only where the DNA matches it firmly. Size tells how often a clone was seen (once, few, many) or the class of an expanded clone, and some rows leave it out.

v_gene	abundance	j_gene	d_gene	CDR3nt	CDR3aa
TRBV5-1	NA	TRBJ1-2	NA	TGCGCCAGCAGCTTGGCGTCGGGACACGACCTGGGTGGCTACACCTTC	CASSLASGHDLGGYTF
TRBV5-1	NA	TRBJ1-3	TRBD1	TGCGCCAGCAGCTCCCAATATACCGGGACAGGGGGCCCTGGAAACACCATATATTTT	CASSSQYTGTGGPGNTIYF
TRBV4-2	NA	TRBJ2-7	NA	TGTGCCAGCAGCCGCGGTCTGAACTACGAGCAGTACTTC	CASSRGLNYEQYF
TRBV7-9	NA	TRBJ2-1	TRBD1	TGTGCCAGCAGCCCTCCCGGGACAGAATACAATGAGCAGTTCTTC	CASSPPGTEYNEQFF
TRBV18	NA	TRBJ2-2	TRBD1	TGTGCCAGCTCACCAAGGGTCCCGGGACAGCCGAACACCGGGGAGCTGTTTTTT	CASSPRVPGQPNTGELFF
TRBV10-3	once	TRBJ2-1	TRBD2	TGTGCCATCAGTAGACTAGCGCCGAGATACAATGAGCAGTTCTTC	CAISRLAPRYNEQFF
TRBV5-8	NA	TRBJ2-7	NA	TGTGCCAGCAGCGTAACCCCTGGAGTGTTCTCCGGCGAGCAGTACTTC	CASSVTPGVFSGEQYF
TRBV28	NA	TRBJ2-7	TRBD2	TGTGCCAGCAGTCAAGCCGGGACTACCATCCGCCAGCAGTACTTC	CASSQAGTTIRQQYF
TRBV27	NA	TRBJ1-2	NA	TGTGCCAGCAGGCCTACTTATCGCCCCGGGAGAGATGGCTACACCTTC	CASRPTYRPGRDGYTF
TRBV7-2	NA	TRBJ2-5	NA	TGTGCCAGCAGCTTAACCAGGGTCCAAGAGACCCAGTACTTC	CASSLTRVQETQYF
TRBV7-2	NA	TRBJ1-2	NA	TGTGCCAGCAGCTTAAGTCTAGGTTGGGGCTACACCTTC	CASSLSLGWGYTF
TRBV28	once	TRBJ2-1	NA	TGTGCCAGCAGGGAGGGGGACAGATCTTACAATGAGCAGTTCTTC	CASREGDRSYNEQFF
TRBV19	once	TRBJ1-1	NA	TGTGCCAGTAGCTCAGGGGATCGAGCTGAAGCTTTCTTT	CASSSGDRAEAFF
TRBV7-2	NA	TRBJ1-5	TRBD1	TGTGCCAGCAGCGCGCCTCCTCAGGGGGGCAATCAGCCCCAGCATTTT	CASSAPPQGGNQPQHF
TRBV28	NA	TRBJ1-5	NA	TGTGCCAGCAGTGAACACGGGGTCGGGGGGCCCCAGCATTTT	CASSEHGVGGPQHF
TRBV19	NA	TRBJ2-1	TRBD2	TGTGCCAGTAGTATTTTTTCTAGCGGGGATAACAATGAGCAGTTCTTC	CASSIFSSGDNNEQFF